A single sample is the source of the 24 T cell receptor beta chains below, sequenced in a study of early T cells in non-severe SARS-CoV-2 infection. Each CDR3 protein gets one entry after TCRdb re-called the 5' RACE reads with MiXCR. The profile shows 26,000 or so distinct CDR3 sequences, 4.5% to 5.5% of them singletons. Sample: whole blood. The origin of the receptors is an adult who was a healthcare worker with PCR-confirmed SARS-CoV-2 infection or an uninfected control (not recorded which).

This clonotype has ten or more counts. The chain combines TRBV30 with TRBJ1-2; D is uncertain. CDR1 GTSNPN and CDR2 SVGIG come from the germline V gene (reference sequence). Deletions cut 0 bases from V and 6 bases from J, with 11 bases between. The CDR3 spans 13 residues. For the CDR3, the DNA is TGTGCCTGGAGTGTTCCTCCTCTGCATGGCTACACCTTC. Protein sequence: CAWSVPPLHGYTF.

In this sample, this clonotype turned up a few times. The CDR3 is CASSPDTNSYEQYF. The CDR3 bases are TGTGCCAGCTCACCGGACACCAACTCCTACGAGCAGTACTTC. The chain recombines TRBV18 with TRBJ2-7; the D gene is possibly TRBD1 (5 bases). This CDR3 is 14 amino acids long. CDR1 KGHSH and CDR2 LQKENI come from the germline V gene. Trimming took off 3 bases at V and 0 bases at J, with 9 bases between the two ends.

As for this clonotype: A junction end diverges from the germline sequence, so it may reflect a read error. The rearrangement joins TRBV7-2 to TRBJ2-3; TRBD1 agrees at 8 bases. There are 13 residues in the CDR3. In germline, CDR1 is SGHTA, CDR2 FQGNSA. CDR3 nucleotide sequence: TGTGCCGGCAGGGGGCTCGGCACAGATACGCAGTATTTT. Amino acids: CAGRGLGTDTQYF.

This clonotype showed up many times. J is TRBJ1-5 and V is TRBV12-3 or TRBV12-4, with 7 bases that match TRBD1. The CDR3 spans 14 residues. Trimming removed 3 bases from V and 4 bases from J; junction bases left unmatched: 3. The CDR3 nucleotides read TGTGCCAGCAGTTTCCAGGGGGTGAATCAGCCCCAGCATTTT. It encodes CASSFQGVNQPQHF.

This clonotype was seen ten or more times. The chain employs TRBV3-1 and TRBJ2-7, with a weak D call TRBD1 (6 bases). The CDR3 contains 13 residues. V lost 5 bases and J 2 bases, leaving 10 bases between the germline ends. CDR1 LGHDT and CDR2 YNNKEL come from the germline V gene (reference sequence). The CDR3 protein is CASSLQGAYEQYF. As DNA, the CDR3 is TGTGCCAGCAGCTTACAGGGCGCCTACGAGCAGTACTTC.

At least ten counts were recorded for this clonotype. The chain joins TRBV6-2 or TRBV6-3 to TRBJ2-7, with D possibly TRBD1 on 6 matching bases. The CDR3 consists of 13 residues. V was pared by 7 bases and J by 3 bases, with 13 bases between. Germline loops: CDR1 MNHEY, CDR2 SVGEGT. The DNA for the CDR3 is TGTGCCAGCAAGAGGACAGAGAACTACGAGCAGTACTTC. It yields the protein CASKRTENYEQYF.

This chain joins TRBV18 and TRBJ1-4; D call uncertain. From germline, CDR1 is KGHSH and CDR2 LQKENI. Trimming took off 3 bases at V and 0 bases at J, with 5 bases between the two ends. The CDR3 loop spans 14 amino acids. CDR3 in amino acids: CASSPGATNEKLFF. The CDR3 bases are TGTGCCAGCTCACCGGGAGCAACTAATGAAAAACTGTTTTTT.

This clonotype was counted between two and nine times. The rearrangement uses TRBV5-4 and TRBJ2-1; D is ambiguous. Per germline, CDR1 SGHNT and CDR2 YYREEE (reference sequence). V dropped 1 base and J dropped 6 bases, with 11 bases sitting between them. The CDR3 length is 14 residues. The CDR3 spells CASSLRPSVNEQFF. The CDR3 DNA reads TGTGCCAGCAGCTTGAGACCATCAGTCAATGAGCAGTTCTTC.

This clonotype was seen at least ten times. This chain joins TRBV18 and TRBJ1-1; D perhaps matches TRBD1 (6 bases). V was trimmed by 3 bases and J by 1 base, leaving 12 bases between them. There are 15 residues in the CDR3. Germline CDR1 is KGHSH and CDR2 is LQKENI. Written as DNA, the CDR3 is TGTGCCAGCTCACCGATACGACAGGCGAACACTGAAGCTTTCTTT. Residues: CASSPIRQANTEAFF.

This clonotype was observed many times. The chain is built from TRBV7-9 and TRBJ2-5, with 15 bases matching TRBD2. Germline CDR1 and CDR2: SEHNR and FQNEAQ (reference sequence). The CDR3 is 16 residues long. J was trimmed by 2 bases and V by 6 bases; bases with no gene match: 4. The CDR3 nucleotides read TGTGCCAGCAGACCGGGACTAGCGGGGGGTCAAGAGACCCAGTACTTC. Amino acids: CASRPGLAGGQETQYF. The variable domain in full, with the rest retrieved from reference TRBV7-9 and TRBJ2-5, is DTGVSQNPRHKITKRGQNVTFRCDPISEHNRLYWYRQTLGQGPEFLTYFQNEAQLEKSRLLSDRFSAERPKGSFSTLEIQRTEQGDSAMYLCASRPGLAGGQETQYFGPGTRLLVL.

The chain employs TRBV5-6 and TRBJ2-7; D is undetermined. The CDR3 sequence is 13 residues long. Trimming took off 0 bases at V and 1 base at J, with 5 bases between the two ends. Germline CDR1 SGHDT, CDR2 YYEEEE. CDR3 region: CASSLVQSYEQYF. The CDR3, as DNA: TGTGCCAGCAGCTTGGTACAGTCCTACGAGCAGTACTTC.

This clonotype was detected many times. CDR3 in amino acids: CASSPAPQSNYGYTF. The CDR3 DNA reads as TGTGCCAGCAGCCCAGCCCCGCAGAGTAACTATGGCTACACCTTC. The chain recombines TRBV7-6 with TRBJ1-2; D remains unclear. V was cut by 5 bases and J by 1 base, with 14 bases left in between. Germline CDR1 is SGHVS and CDR2 is FNYEAQ. This CDR3 comprises 15 residues.

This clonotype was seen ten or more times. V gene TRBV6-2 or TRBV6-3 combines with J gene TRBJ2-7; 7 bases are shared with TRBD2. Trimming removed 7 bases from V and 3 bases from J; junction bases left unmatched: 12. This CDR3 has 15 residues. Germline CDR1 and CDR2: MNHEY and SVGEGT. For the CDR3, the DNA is TGTGCCAGCACTCAAGCGGGGTACCAAAACTACGAGCAGTACTTC. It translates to CASTQAGYQNYEQYF.

This chain's CDR3 is CASSDRTTNEKLFF. The CDR3 nucleotides read TGTGCCAGCAGTGACAGAACAACTAATGAAAAACTGTTTTTT. V is TRBV12-3 or TRBV12-4 and J is TRBJ1-4; D possibly corresponds to TRBD1 (5 bases). This CDR3 is 14 amino acids long. With 5 bases removed from V and 0 bases from J, the gap between germline ends came to 7 bases.

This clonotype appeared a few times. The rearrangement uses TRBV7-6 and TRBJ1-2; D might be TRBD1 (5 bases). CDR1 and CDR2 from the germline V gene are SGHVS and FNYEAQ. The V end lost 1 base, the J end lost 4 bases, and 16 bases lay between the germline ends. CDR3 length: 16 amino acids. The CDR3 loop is CASSLDPLTGPYGYTF. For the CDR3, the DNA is TGTGCCAGCAGCTTAGACCCCCTCACAGGCCCCTATGGCTACACCTTC.

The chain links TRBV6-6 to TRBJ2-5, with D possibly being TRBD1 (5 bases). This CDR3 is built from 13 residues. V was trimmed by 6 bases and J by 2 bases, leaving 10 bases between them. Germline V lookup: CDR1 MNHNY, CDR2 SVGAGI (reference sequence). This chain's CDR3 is CASRIGAQETQYF. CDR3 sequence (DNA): TGTGCCAGCAGAATTGGGGCACAAGAGACCCAGTACTTC.

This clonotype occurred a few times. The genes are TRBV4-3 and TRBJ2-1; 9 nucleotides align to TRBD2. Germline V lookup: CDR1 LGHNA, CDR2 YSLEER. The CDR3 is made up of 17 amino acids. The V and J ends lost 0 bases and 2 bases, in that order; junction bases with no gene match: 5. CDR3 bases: TGCGCCAGCAGCCAAGATCCCCTAGCGGGGACCTACAATGAGCAGTTCTTC. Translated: CASSQDPLAGTYNEQFF.

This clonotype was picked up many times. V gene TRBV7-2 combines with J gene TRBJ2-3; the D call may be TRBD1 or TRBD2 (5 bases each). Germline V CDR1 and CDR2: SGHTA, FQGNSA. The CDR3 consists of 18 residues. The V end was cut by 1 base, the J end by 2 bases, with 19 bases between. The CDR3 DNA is TGTGCCAGCAGCTTAGTGGGGACCACTATCATCTTCACAGATACGCAGTATTTT. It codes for CASSLVGTTIIFTDTQYF.

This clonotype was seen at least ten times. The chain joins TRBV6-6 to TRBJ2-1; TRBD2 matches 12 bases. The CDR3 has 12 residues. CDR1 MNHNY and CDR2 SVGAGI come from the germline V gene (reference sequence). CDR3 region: CSSGGVYNEQFF. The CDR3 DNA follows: TGTTCTAGCGGGGGGGTCTACAATGAGCAGTTCTTC.

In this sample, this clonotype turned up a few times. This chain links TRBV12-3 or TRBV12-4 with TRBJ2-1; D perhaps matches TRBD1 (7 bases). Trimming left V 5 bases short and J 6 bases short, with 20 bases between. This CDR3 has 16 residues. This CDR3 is CASSPGGAGGGNEQFF. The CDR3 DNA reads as TGTGCCAGCAGTCCGGGCGGGGCAGGGGGAGGCAATGAGCAGTTCTTC.

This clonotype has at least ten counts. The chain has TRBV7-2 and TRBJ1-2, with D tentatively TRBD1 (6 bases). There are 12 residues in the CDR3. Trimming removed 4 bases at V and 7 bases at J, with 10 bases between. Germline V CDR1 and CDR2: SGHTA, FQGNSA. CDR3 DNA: TGTGCCAGCAGCTCGAACAGGGTTGGCTACACCTTC. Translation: CASSSNRVGYTF.

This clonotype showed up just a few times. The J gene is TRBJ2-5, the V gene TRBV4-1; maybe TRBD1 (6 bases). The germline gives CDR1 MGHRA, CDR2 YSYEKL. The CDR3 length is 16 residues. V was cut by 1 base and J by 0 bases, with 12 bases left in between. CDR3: CASSQGDTWYQETQYF. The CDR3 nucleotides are TGCGCCAGCAGCCAAGGGGACACTTGGTACCAAGAGACCCAGTACTTC.

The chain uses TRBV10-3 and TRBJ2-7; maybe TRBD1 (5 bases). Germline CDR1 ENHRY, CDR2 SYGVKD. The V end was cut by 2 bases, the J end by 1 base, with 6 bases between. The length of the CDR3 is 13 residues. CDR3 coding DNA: TGTGCCATCAGTGAGCAGGGTTCCTACGAGCAGTACTTC. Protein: CAISEQGSYEQYF.

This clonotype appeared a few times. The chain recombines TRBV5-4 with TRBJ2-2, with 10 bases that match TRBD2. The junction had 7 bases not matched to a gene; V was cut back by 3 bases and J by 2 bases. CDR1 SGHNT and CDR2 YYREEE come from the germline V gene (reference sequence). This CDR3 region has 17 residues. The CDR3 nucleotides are TGTGCCAGCAGCTACCCCGGGACTAGCGAAAACACCGGGGAGCTGTTTTTT. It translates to CASSYPGTSENTGELFF.